The 12 T cell receptor beta chains presented below share a single source sample, sequenced in a study of blood T cell repertoires in COVID-19. Data came from immunoSEQ multiplex PCR; TCRdb stores just in-frame clones and leaves some out. The sample carries about 200,000 clones, about 82% recorded once. Source material: PBMCs or T cells enriched from blood (not recorded which). These receptors all stem from a man in his forties or fifties with acute COVID-19.

This clone was seen just once. The chain combines TRBV7-2 with TRBJ1-1; the D is unclear. This CDR3 spans 13 amino acids. Germline-derived CDR1 and CDR2 are SGHTA and FQGNSA. Trimming pared 8 bases from V and 12 bases from J, leaving 22 bases between. The CDR3 loop is CASSLGREQPTFF. CDR3 nucleotides: TGTGCCAGCTCTCTCGGGCGGGAACAGCCAACTTTCTTT.

This chain connects TRBV7-9 to TRBJ1-2; 7 bases fit TRBD1. V was clipped by 5 bases and J by 6 bases; unmatched bases: 12. Germline CDR1 SEHNR, CDR2 FQNEAQ (reference sequence). The length of the CDR3 is 15 residues. CDR3 protein: CASSQTGYDRDGYTF. The CDR3 DNA is TGTGCCAGCAGCCAGACAGGGTATGATCGAGATGGCTACACCTTC.

The gene calls are TRBV6-5 and TRBJ2-1; 9 bases line up with TRBD2. Trimming took 2 bases from V and 9 from J; bases not matched to a gene: 5. The CDR3 contains 14 residues. In germline, CDR1 is MNHEY, CDR2 SVGAGI. The CDR3, as DNA: TGTGCCAGCAGTTACGACGGCGGGAGGGCTGAGCAGTTCTTC. Translating it yields CASSYDGGRAEQFF.

The chain recombines TRBV10-2 with TRBJ2-3; no firm D call. Trimming pared 4 bases from V and 1 base from J, leaving 9 bases between. The CDR3 extends over 14 amino acids. The germline gives CDR1 WSHSY, CDR2 SAAADI. The CDR3 bases are TGCGCCAGCAGTGTGGTCACTCGCACAGATACGCAGTATTTT. Translated: CASSVVTRTDTQYF.

The chain couples TRBV5-1 to TRBJ1-5; TRBD1 matches 10 bases. V was clipped by 0 bases and J by 7 bases; unmatched bases: 4. The CDR3 runs to 15 residues. Germline CDR1 is SGHRS and CDR2 is YFSETQ. CDR3 DNA sequence: TGCGCCAGCAGCTTGGTAGGGGACAGGGGACAGCCCCAGCATTTT. This encodes CASSLVGDRGQPQHF.

This chain joins TRBV5-1 and TRBJ2-7; 11 nucleotides align to TRBD1. This CDR3 is built from 15 residues. The germline V gene has CDR1 SGHRS and CDR2 YFSETQ. The junction had 4 bases not matched to a gene; V was cut back by 3 bases and J by 2 bases. Here the CDR3 reads CASSSGQGATYEQYF. CDR3 in DNA: TGCGCCAGCAGCTCTGGACAGGGGGCAACCTACGAGCAGTACTTC.

This sequence joins TRBV19 and TRBJ1-5, with D possibly matching TRBD1 (6 bases). V was clipped by 5 bases and J by 7 bases, with 15 bases between them. The CDR3 totals 14 residues. The germline gives CDR1 LNHDA, CDR2 SQIVND (reference sequence). CDR3 nucleotide sequence: TGTGCCAGTAGTGCCAAGGGAGGGGGACAGCCCCAGCATTTT. Protein: CASSAKGGGQPQHF.

CDR3 residues: CASSFGSGGYTF. The DNA of the CDR3 is TGTGCCAGCAGCTTCGGGTCGGGTGGCTACACCTTC. The chain is built from TRBV5-4 and TRBJ1-2, with unresolved D. Germline assignment: CDR1 SGHNT and CDR2 YYREEE (reference sequence). The CDR3 totals 12 residues. V dropped 2 bases and J dropped 7 bases, with 9 bases sitting between them.

The chain is built from TRBV6-1 and TRBJ2-1; possible D gene TRBD1, 5 bases. The CDR3 is 13 amino acids. V lost 2 bases to trimming and J lost 9 bases, with 11 bases between them. The germline V gene has CDR1 MNHNS and CDR2 SASEGT. The CDR3: CASSEIRDGEQFF. The CDR3 bases are TGTGCCAGCAGTGAAATCAGGGATGGTGAGCAGTTCTTC.

The chain's CDR3 is CASSLNTRAATDTQYF. The CDR3 coding sequence is TGTGCCAGCAGTCTGAACACGCGAGCGGCCACAGATACGCAGTATTTT. The chain combines TRBV27 with TRBJ2-3; tentatively, D is TRBD2 (5 bases). Looked up from germline, CDR1 is MNHEY and CDR2 is SMNVEV (reference sequence). Trimming cost V 5 bases and J 2 bases, with 17 bases left between them. The CDR3 is 16 residues long.

The chain has TRBV12-3 or TRBV12-4 and TRBJ1-4; D not certain. The V gene lost 6 bases and the J gene lost 7 bases, with 12 bases spanning the gap. This CDR3 has 13 residues. CDR3 residues: CASSVLLREKLFF. The CDR3 DNA reads as TGTGCCAGCAGCGTACTACTCCGTGAAAAACTGTTTTTT.

The J gene is TRBJ2-7, the V gene TRBV9; a weak D match, TRBD1 (6 bases). The CDR3 extends over 16 amino acids. Trimming removed 1 base from V and 0 bases from J, with 14 bases in between. In germline, CDR1 is SGDLS, CDR2 YYNGEE. The CDR3 DNA sequence: TGTGCCAGCAGCGTACAGGGGACGCTGAGCTCCTACGAGCAGTACTTC. This encodes CASSVQGTLSSYEQYF.